These 12 T cell receptor beta chains were all obtained from the same sample, sequenced in a study of shared clonotypes between healthy human individuals. This table comes from immunoSEQ multiplex PCR, and its TCRdb copy is limited to in-frame clones, with some not included. The sample consists of 1.5 million to 2.5 million clones, roughly 95% of them appearing once. As defined, naive CD8 cells were CD45RO-negative and positively selected for CCR7, with terminally differentiated effector memory CD45RA+ cells excluded. The specimen sequenced was naive CD8+ T cells sorted from blood. All receptors derive from a man younger than 30 in good health.

The chain carries TRBV6-5 and TRBJ1-2, with D hard to call. The CDR3 extends over 13 amino acids. V was cut by 8 bases and J by 8 bases, with 18 bases left in between. The germline CDR1 and CDR2 sequences are MNHEY and SVGAGI. The CDR3 nucleotides read TGTGCCAGCGGCTTTCGATCCCAATTCGGCTACACCTTC. It yields the protein CASGFRSQFGYTF.

The CDR3 DNA reads TGCAGCGTTGAAGACAGGGTGGCAGATACGCAGTATTTT. This translates into CSVEDRVADTQYF. The chain employs TRBV29-1 and TRBJ2-3; TRBD1 is a possible D gene (5 bases). V lost 0 bases, J lost 4 bases, and 8 bases lay in between. CDR3 length: 13 residues. Germline CDR1 SQVTM, CDR2 ANQGSEA.

Of note for this clone: This may be a read error: a much more frequent sequence differs by one nucleotide. The J gene is TRBJ2-7, the V gene TRBV5-4; 10 bases fit TRBD1. This CDR3 region has 14 residues. The J segment lost 2 bases and the V segment lost 4 bases, leaving 3 bases of the junction unmatched. From germline, CDR1 is SGHNT and CDR2 YYREEE (reference sequence). The chain's CDR3 is CASSVGQGAYEQYF. DNA for the CDR3: TGTGCCAGCAGCGTCGGACAGGGGGCCTACGAGCAGTACTTC.

V gene TRBV13 combines with J gene TRBJ2-7; D call uncertain. The CDR3 has 13 amino acids. Germline V CDR1 and CDR2: PRHDT, FYEKMQ (reference sequence). Trimming stripped 5 bases from V and 7 bases from J, with 15 bases between. The CDR3 sequence: CASSPRPRDEQYF. The CDR3 DNA is TGTGCCAGCAGCCCTCGGCCTAGGGATGAGCAGTACTTC.

The gene calls are TRBV28 and TRBJ2-3, with 12 nucleotides matching TRBD2. Germline V lookup: CDR1 MDHEN, CDR2 SYDVKM. With V trimmed by 2 bases and J by 0 bases, 6 bases remained unmatched. CDR3 length: 18 residues. Here the CDR3 reads CASSLDLAGGQSTDTQYF. CDR3 sequence (DNA): TGTGCCAGCAGTTTAGACCTAGCGGGGGGGCAAAGCACAGATACGCAGTATTTT.

This clone showed up just once. DNA for the CDR3: TGCGCCAGCAGCCAAAGGAGGGGCAATGAGCAGTTCTTC. Amino acids: CASSQRRGNEQFF. This rearrangement joins TRBV4-3 to TRBJ2-1; the D gene is possibly TRBD2 (6 bases). Looked up from germline, CDR1 is LGHNA and CDR2 is YSLEER. V was pared by 2 bases and J by 6 bases, with 8 bases between. The CDR3 has 13 amino acids.

The rearrangement joins TRBV11-2 to TRBJ2-5; the D is unclear. The CDR3 covers 11 residues. Trimming left V 2 bases short and J 5 bases short, with 3 bases between. Germline V gene data show CDR1 as SGHAT and CDR2 as FQNNGV. The chain's CDR3 is CASSLPETQYF. CDR3 nucleotides: TGTGCCAGCAGCTTACCGGAGACCCAGTACTTC.

The table lists this clone with a few counts. J is TRBJ2-1 and V is TRBV4-1; 7 nucleotides line up with TRBD1. The CDR3 covers 16 residues. Germline values: CDR1 MGHRA, CDR2 YSYEKL. After removal of 0 bases from V and 3 bases from J, the junction contained 5 bases not matched to a gene. The CDR3 spells CASSQEPTGIYNEQFF. The CDR3 DNA is TGCGCCAGCAGCCAAGAGCCGACAGGGATCTACAATGAGCAGTTCTTC.

The chain is built from TRBV28 and TRBJ2-1; D is possibly TRBD1 (6 bases). Germline CDR1 is MDHEN and CDR2 is SYDVKM. V was cut by 2 bases and J by 4 bases, with 12 bases left in between. CDR3 length: 15 amino acids. In nucleotides, the CDR3 is TGTGCCAGCAGTTTAACGTGGGGGCAGTACAATGAGCAGTTCTTC. Its protein product is CASSLTWGQYNEQFF.

V and J are TRBV13 and TRBJ2-7, with D possibly being TRBD1 (6 bases). The CDR3 is made up of 14 amino acids. Per germline, CDR1 PRHDT and CDR2 FYEKMQ (reference sequence). V was cut by 8 bases and J by 0 bases, with 14 bases left in between. The CDR3: CASESDRSSYEQYF. The CDR3 DNA reads as TGTGCCAGCGAGAGTGACAGGAGCTCCTACGAGCAGTACTTC.

The chain combines TRBV7-9 with TRBJ2-3, with D unclear. The germline V gene encodes CDR1 SEHNR and CDR2 FQNEAQ (reference sequence). The germline V and J ends were trimmed by 2 bases and 0 bases, with 12 bases remaining between them. The CDR3 runs to 16 residues. The CDR3 nucleotides read TGTGCCAGCAGCTTACAATGGGCAGCTAGCACAGATACGCAGTATTTT. It specifies CASSLQWAASTDTQYF.

The chain recombines TRBV27 with TRBJ1-3; D is unclear. Germline CDR1 MNHEY, CDR2 SMNVEV (reference sequence). V lost 0 bases, J lost 2 bases, and 2 bases lay in between. CDR3 length: 13 amino acids. The chain's CDR3 is CASSLSTGNTIYF. CDR3 DNA sequence: TGTGCCAGCAGTTTATCGACTGGAAACACCATATATTTT.